The 27 T cell receptor beta chains listed next were all sequenced from one sample in a study of blood T cell repertoires in COVID-19. The method was immunoSEQ multiplex PCR; TCRdb's version includes in-frame clones alone and lacks a portion of them. Of some 90,000 clones listed, roughly 80% are singletons. The specimen was peripheral blood. These receptors were obtained from a woman aged 70-85 years with acute or convalescent COVID-19.

The rearrangement links TRBV9 to TRBJ2-1; the match to TRBD2 covers 11 bases. Per germline, CDR1 SGDLS and CDR2 YYNGEE. The ends lost 3 bases at V and 3 bases at J; junction bases unmatched: 5. The CDR3 is 16 amino acids. The CDR3 nucleotides are TGTGCCAGCAGCGGCGGACTAGCGGGCTTCTACAATGAGCAGTTCTTC. As protein: CASSGGLAGFYNEQFF.

The chain uses TRBV2 and TRBJ2-2, with 8 bases aligning to TRBD1. With V trimmed by 6 bases and J by 5 bases, 5 bases remained unmatched. Per the germline V gene, CDR1 is SNHLY and CDR2 is FYNNEI. This CDR3 spans 14 amino acids. In DNA form, the CDR3 reads TGTGCCAGCAGCGGACAGGGTAGAACCGGGGAGCTGTTTTTT. As protein: CASSGQGRTGELFF.

V usage is TRBV6-5 and J usage is TRBJ1-1; D is uncertain. V lost 7 bases and J lost 4, with 19 bases in between. CDR3 length equals 15 residues. CDR1 is MNHEY, CDR2 SVGAGI, per germline. This chain's CDR3 is CASIPSYDGITEAFF. CDR3 sequence (DNA): TGTGCCAGCATCCCCTCTTACGACGGGATCACTGAAGCTTTCTTT.

The V and J genes are TRBV28 and TRBJ2-3, with a tentative D call TRBD2 (6 bases). The germline V gene encodes CDR1 MDHEN and CDR2 SYDVKM. The CDR3 has 15 residues. Trimming removed 6 bases from V and 0 bases from J, with 13 bases in between. The CDR3 DNA reads as TGTGCCAGCAGAAGGCGGGGAACTAGCACAGATACGCAGTATTTT. It yields the protein CASRRRGTSTDTQYF.

The chain joins TRBV9 to TRBJ1-6, with D possibly matching TRBD1 (5 bases). Trimming took 3 bases from V and 4 from J, leaving 11 bases between them. This CDR3 region has 15 residues. The germline CDR1 and CDR2 sequences are SGDLS and YYNGEE. CDR3 in DNA: TGTGCCAGCAGCGCCTCGGACATTTATAATTCACCCCTCCACTTT. Translated: CASSASDIYNSPLHF.

This chain uses TRBV19 with TRBJ2-1, with 7 bases aligning to TRBD1. Germline values: CDR1 LNHDA, CDR2 SQIVND (reference sequence). The length of the CDR3 is 16 residues. V gave up 5 bases and J gave up 4 bases; unmatched junction bases: 11. The CDR3 DNA reads as TGTGCCAGTAGTCGCAAGGGACAGAACTTGTACAATGAGCAGTTCTTC. It encodes CASSRKGQNLYNEQFF.

The chain recombines TRBV5-1 with TRBJ1-4, with TRBD1 matching over 7 bases. The V segment lost 4 bases and the J segment 7 bases; nucleotides outside the gene matches: 10. This CDR3 region has 15 residues. From germline, CDR1 is SGHRS and CDR2 YFSETQ. CDR3 amino acids: CASSVQGIGSEKLFF. Here the CDR3 DNA reads TGCGCCAGCAGCGTACAGGGGATCGGGAGTGAAAAACTGTTTTTT.

The V and J genes are TRBV27 and TRBJ2-1, with 12 bases that match TRBD2. Trimming cost V 3 bases and J 3 bases; bases outside gene matches: 15. Per the germline V gene, CDR1 is MNHEY and CDR2 is SMNVEV (reference sequence). CDR3 length: 20 amino acids. The DNA for the CDR3 is TGTGCCAGCAGTTTGGCCAGGACTAGCGGGAAGGGATCAGTCTACAATGAGCAGTTCTTC. Protein: CASSLARTSGKGSVYNEQFF.

This rearrangement joins TRBV4-1 to TRBJ2-7, with 7 bases matching TRBD2. Germline V gene data show CDR1 as MGHRA and CDR2 as YSYEKL. Trimming took 3 bases from V and 7 from J; bases not matched to a gene: 9. This CDR3 is built from 14 residues. The CDR3 loop reads CASSQVGGSREQYF. CDR3 DNA sequence: TGCGCCAGCAGCCAGGTGGGAGGGTCTCGGGAGCAGTACTTC.

The chain combines TRBV6-2 or TRBV6-3 with TRBJ2-7, with D perhaps matching TRBD2 (6 bases). Germline V gene sequence: CDR1 MNHEY, CDR2 SVGEGT. The CDR3 runs to 17 residues. V gave up 5 bases and J gave up 0 bases, with 20 bases separating them. CDR3 region: CASSGLGAAGGSYEQYF. CDR3 bases: TGTGCCAGCAGTGGCCTTGGGGCAGCGGGTGGCTCCTACGAGCAGTACTTC.

The chain recombines TRBV20-1 with TRBJ2-5; unclear D gene. Trimming pared 3 bases from V and 4 bases from J, leaving 18 bases between. Germline V gene data show CDR1 as DFQATT and CDR2 as SNEGSKA (reference sequence). The CDR3 covers 15 residues. The CDR3, as DNA: TGCAGTGCTAGTTCGGCGGCCTCCTTTTTAGAGACCCAGTACTTC. This translates into CSASSAASFLETQYF.

This clone was observed once. V and J are TRBV5-5 and TRBJ2-5; TRBD2 is a possible D gene (6 bases). CDR3 size: 15 residues. Trimming cost V 0 bases and J 2 bases, with 11 bases left between them. CDR1 is SGHKS and CDR2 is YYEKEE in the germline V gene (reference sequence). CDR3 nucleotides: TGTGCCAGCAGCTTGGTTGGAGGACTACAAGAGACCCAGTACTTC. It translates to CASSLVGGLQETQYF.

V usage is TRBV18 and J usage is TRBJ1-5; a weak D match, TRBD1 (5 bases). The CDR3 is 15 amino acids. V lost 3 bases and J lost 3, with 12 bases in between. In germline, CDR1 is KGHSH, CDR2 LQKENI. Here the CDR3 reads CASSPGGMNNQPQHF. CDR3 DNA: TGTGCCAGCTCACCCGGGGGAATGAACAATCAGCCCCAGCATTTT. The whole variable domain, filled in from reference TRBV18 and TRBJ1-5, reads NAGVMQNPRHLVRRRGQEARLRCSPMKGHSHVYWYRQLPEEGLKFMVYLQKENIIDESGMPKERFSAEFPKEGPSILRIQQVVRGDSAAYFCASSPGGMNNQPQHFGDGTRLSIL.

The chain is built from TRBV3-1 (or the pseudogene TRBV3-2) and TRBJ2-2, with 16 bases matching TRBD2. Germline V gives CDR1 LGHDT, CDR2 YNNKEL (reference sequence). The V and J ends lost 0 bases and 1 base, in that order; junction bases with no gene match: 2. The CDR3 runs to 19 residues. The CDR3 DNA is TGTGCCAGCAGCCAAGAAGGGACTAGCGGGAGGGGGAACACCGGGGAGCTGTTTTTT. This translates into CASSQEGTSGRGNTGELFF.

The chain employs TRBV2 and TRBJ2-1, with TRBD2 identical over 10 bases. The CDR3 contains 15 residues. CDR1 and CDR2 (germline): SNHLY, FYNNEI. With V trimmed by 8 bases and J by 8 bases, 12 bases remained unmatched. DNA for the CDR3: TGTGCCAGCGCTCGGGGCGGGACTAGCGTCTATGAGCAGTTCTTC. Protein product: CASARGGTSVYEQFF.

The chain is built from TRBV19 and TRBJ2-5, with 15 bases matching TRBD2. This CDR3 has 15 amino acids. The V segment lost 9 bases and the J segment 6 bases; nucleotides outside the gene matches: 8. Per germline, CDR1 LNHDA and CDR2 SQIVND (reference sequence). As DNA, the CDR3 is TGTGCCAGCTCCGGACTAGCGGGAGGGTTACAGACCCAGTACTTC. It is translated as CASSGLAGGLQTQYF.

The V call is TRBV7-9, the J call TRBJ1-2; possible D gene TRBD1, 5 bases. CDR1 and CDR2 (germline): SEHNR, FQNEAQ (reference sequence). There are 13 residues in the CDR3. With 5 bases removed from V and 3 bases from J, the gap between germline ends came to 10 bases. The CDR3 loop reads CASSVDNYYGYTF. In DNA form, the CDR3 reads TGTGCCAGCAGCGTGGACAACTACTATGGCTACACCTTC.

The V gene is TRBV30, the J gene TRBJ2-7; no firm D call. Trimming took off 6 bases at V and 4 bases at J, with 16 bases between the two ends. The CDR3 is made up of 13 amino acids. Germline values: CDR1 GTSNPN, CDR2 SVGIG (reference sequence). CDR3 sequence (DNA): TGTGCCTGTATGCCTTTGACGGAGTACGAGCAGTACTTC. It yields the protein CACMPLTEYEQYF.

In this sample, this clone turned up a few times. The junction and the germline gene differ at one end; a read error may be behind it. Other DNA sequences from this sample encode an identical CDR3 as well. The chain's CDR3 is CSVEDSNYGYTF. In nucleotides, the CDR3 is TGCAGCGTAGAAGACAGTAACTATGGCTACACCTTC. This sequence joins TRBV29-1 and TRBJ1-2; D may be TRBD1 (5 bases). Germline V gene lookup returns CDR1 SQVTM and CDR2 ANQGSEA. The CDR3 totals 12 residues.

V and J are TRBV5-1 and TRBJ1-5; 9 nucleotides line up with TRBD1. This CDR3 region has 15 residues. J was trimmed by 2 bases and V by 1 base; bases with no gene match: 1. Per germline, CDR1 SGHRS and CDR2 YFSETQ. This CDR3 is CASSLTGGGNQPQHF. The CDR3, as DNA: TGCGCCAGCAGCTTGACAGGGGGCGGCAATCAGCCCCAGCATTTT.

The chain uses TRBV2 and TRBJ2-1, with D perhaps TRBD2 (5 bases). The CDR3 is 14 amino acids. Trimming removed 5 bases from V and 11 bases from J, with 19 bases in between. Germline V lookup: CDR1 SNHLY, CDR2 FYNNEI. The CDR3 loop is CASSPPRVEMKQFF. The CDR3, as DNA: TGTGCCAGCAGTCCTCCGAGGGTAGAGATGAAGCAGTTCTTC.

The rearrangement links TRBV2 to TRBJ1-1; D gene ambiguous. The germline CDR1 and CDR2 sequences are SNHLY and FYNNEI. Between the trimmed V and J ends, which lost 3 bases and 5 bases, there was a span of 13 bases. This CDR3 spans 14 amino acids. CDR3 DNA sequence: TGTGCCAGCAGTGAGGATCGGCGGGTAACTGAAGCTTTCTTT. Protein sequence: CASSEDRRVTEAFF.

V usage is TRBV27 and J usage is TRBJ2-2; 9 bases fit TRBD2. Germline values: CDR1 MNHEY, CDR2 SMNVEV (reference sequence). The CDR3 sequence is 16 residues long. The J segment lost 4 bases and the V segment lost 5 bases, leaving 8 bases of the junction unmatched. The CDR3 sequence is CASSPLTSGGTGELFF. The CDR3 coding sequence is TGTGCCAGCAGTCCTTTGACTAGCGGTGGCACCGGGGAGCTGTTTTTT.

V and J are TRBV4-1 and TRBJ1-1; a possible D gene is TRBD1 (6 bases). The CDR3 sequence is 12 residues long. CDR1 and CDR2 from the germline V gene are MGHRA and YSYEKL. Trimming removed 6 bases at V and 5 bases at J, with 10 bases between. This chain's CDR3 is CASSGGMTEAFF. The CDR3 DNA follows: TGCGCCAGCAGTGGGGGCATGACTGAAGCTTTCTTT.

The J gene is TRBJ1-1, the V gene TRBV2; unclear D gene. V lost 3 bases and J 2 bases, leaving 13 bases between the germline ends. The CDR3 has 15 residues. Germline V CDR1 and CDR2: SNHLY, FYNNEI. The CDR3 DNA sequence: TGTGCCAGCAGTGACGGGATCGGGCGAAACACTGAAGCTTTCTTT. It is translated as CASSDGIGRNTEAFF.

The CDR3: CASSTLQGGNSPLHF. The CDR3 bases are TGTGCCAGCAGCACCCTCCAGGGAGGGAATTCACCCCTCCACTTT. J is TRBJ1-6 and V is TRBV9, with TRBD1 as a possible D gene (5 bases). V was trimmed by 4 bases and J by 7 bases, leaving 15 bases between them. Germline V gene data show CDR1 as SGDLS and CDR2 as YYNGEE. This CDR3 contains 15 residues.

This clone was seen only once. J is TRBJ2-5 and V is TRBV28, with D possibly being TRBD2 (6 bases). Trimming pared 9 bases from V and 6 bases from J, leaving 11 bases between. Germline assignment: CDR1 MDHEN and CDR2 SYDVKM. The CDR3 is 11 amino acids. CDR3 in amino acids: CASTGAQTQYF. CDR3 DNA sequence: TGTGCCAGTACGGGAGCTCAGACCCAGTACTTC.